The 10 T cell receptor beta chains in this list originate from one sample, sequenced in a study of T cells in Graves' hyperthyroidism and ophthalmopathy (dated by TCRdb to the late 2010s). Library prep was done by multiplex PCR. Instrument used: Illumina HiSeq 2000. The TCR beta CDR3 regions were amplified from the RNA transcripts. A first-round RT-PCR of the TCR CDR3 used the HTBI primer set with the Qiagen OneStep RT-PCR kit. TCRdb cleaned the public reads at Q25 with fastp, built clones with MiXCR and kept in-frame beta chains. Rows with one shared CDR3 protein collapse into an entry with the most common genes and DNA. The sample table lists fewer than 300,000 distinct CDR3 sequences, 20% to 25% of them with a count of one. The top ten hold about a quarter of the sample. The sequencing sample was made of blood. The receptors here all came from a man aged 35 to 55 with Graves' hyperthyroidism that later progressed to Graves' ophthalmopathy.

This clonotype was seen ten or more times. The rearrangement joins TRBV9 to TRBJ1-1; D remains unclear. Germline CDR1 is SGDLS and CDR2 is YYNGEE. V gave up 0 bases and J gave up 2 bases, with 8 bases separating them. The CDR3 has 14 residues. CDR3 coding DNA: TGTGCCAGCAGCGTAGTGACAACTAACACTGAAGCTTTCTTT. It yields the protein CASSVVTTNTEAFF.

CDR3 DNA sequence: TGTGCCAGCAGCGGGCAAGGGAGGAGGGGTCGAGAGACCCAGTACTTC. It encodes CASSGQGRRGRETQYF. This chain links TRBV11-3 with TRBJ2-5; D may be TRBD2 (6 bases). V lost 5 bases and J 4 bases, leaving 20 bases between the germline ends. This CDR3 comprises 16 residues. Germline V gene data show CDR1 as SGHNT and CDR2 as YENEEA.

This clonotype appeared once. Here the CDR3 DNA reads TGTGCCAGCAGTTTAAGGAGCCATTCCTACGAGCAGTACTTC. The encoded protein is CASSLRSHSYEQYF. The chain employs TRBV28 and TRBJ2-7; the D is unclear. The CDR3 is 14 residues long. From germline, CDR1 is MDHEN and CDR2 SYDVKM. V lost 2 bases and J 1 base, leaving 9 bases between the germline ends. The whole variable domain, remainder taken from reference TRBV28 and TRBJ2-7, is DVKVTQSSRYLVKRTGEKVFLECVQDMDHENMFWYRQDPGLGLRLIYFSYDVKMKEKGDIPEGYSVSREKKERFSLILESASTNQTSMYLCASSLRSHSYEQYFGPGTRLTVT.

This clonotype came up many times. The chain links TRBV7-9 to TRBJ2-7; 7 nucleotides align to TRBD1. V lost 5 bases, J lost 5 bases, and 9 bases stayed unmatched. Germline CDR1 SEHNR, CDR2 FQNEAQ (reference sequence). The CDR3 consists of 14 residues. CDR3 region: CASSARDSLHEQYF. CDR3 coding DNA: TGTGCCAGCAGCGCCAGGGACAGCTTGCACGAGCAGTACTTC.

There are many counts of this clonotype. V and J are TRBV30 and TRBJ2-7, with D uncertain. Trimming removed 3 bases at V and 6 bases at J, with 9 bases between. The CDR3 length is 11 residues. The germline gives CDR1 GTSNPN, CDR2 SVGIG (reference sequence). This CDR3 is CAWSQMGEQYF. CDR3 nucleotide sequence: TGTGCCTGGAGCCAGATGGGCGAGCAGTACTTC.

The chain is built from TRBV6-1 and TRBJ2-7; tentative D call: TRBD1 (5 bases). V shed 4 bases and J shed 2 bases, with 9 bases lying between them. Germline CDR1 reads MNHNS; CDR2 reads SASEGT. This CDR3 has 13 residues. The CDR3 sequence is CASSADIPYEQYF. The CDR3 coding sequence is TGTGCCAGCAGTGCGGACATACCCTACGAGCAGTACTTC.

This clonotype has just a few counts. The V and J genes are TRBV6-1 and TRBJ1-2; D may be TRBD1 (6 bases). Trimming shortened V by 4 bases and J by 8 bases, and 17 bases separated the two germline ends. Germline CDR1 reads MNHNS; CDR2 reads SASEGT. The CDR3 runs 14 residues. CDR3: CASSVTGTQGGYTF. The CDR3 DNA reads TGTGCCAGCAGTGTCACCGGGACCCAGGGGGGCTACACCTTC.

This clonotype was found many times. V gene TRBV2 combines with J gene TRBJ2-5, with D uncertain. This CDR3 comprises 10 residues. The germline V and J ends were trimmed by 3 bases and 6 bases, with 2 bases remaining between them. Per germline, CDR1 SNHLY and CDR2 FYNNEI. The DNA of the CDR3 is TGTGCCAGCAGTGACAAGACCCAGTACTTC. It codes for CASSDKTQYF.

In DNA, the CDR3 is TGTGCCAGCCGGAGGGGACAGGGGAAAGAGACCCAGTACTTC. Translation: CASRRGQGKETQYF. The chain joins TRBV6-1 to TRBJ2-5; 10 bases are shared with TRBD1. Germline loops: CDR1 MNHNS, CDR2 SASEGT. V lost 8 bases, J lost 3 bases, and 6 bases stayed unmatched. This CDR3 comprises 14 residues.

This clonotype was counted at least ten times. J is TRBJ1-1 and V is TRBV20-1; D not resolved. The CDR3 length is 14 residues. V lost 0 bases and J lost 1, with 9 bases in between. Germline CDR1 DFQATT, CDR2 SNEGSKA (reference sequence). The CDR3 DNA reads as TGCAGTGCTAGAGATGGCCGAAGGAACACTGAAGCTTTCTTT. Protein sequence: CSARDGRRNTEAFF.